This TCR beta chain was observed in a study of blood T cell repertoires in COVID-19. The CDR3 has 14 residues. TCRdb's table, derived via immunoSEQ multiplex PCR, lists solely in-frame clones and lacks some. The data show under 150,000 clones, with approximately 88% seen just once and about 7.3% held by the top ten. The clonotype originates from a man aged 50-60 years with acute or convalescent COVID-19. The chain uses TRBV21-1 and TRBJ1-2; the D segment call TRBD1 is taken from the table without a DNA check. TRBV21-1 is a pseudogene. Source material: peripheral blood. Written as DNA, the CDR3 is TGTGCCAGCAGGATACAGGGCCTTGGCTATGGCTACACCTTC. This sequence encodes CASRIQGLGYGYTF.